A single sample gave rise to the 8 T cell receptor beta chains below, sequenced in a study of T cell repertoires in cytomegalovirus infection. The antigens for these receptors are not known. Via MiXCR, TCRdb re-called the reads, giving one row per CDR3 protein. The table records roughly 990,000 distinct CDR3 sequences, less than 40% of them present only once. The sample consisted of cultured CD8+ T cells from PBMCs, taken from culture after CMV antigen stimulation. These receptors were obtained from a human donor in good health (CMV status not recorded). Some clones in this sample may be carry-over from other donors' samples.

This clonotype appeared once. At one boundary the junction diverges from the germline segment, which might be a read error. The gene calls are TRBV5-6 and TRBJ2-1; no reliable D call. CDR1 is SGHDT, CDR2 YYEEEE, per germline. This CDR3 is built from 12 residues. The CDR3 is CANSIRLNEQFF. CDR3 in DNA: TGTGCCAACAGCATCCGGCTCAATGAGCAGTTCTTC.

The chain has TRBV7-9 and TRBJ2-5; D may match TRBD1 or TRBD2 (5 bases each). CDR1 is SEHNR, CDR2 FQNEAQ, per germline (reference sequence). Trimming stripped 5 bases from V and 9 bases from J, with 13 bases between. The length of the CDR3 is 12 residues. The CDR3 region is CASSLIGDAQYF. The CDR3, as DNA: TGTGCCAGCAGCCTAATCGGGGACGCCCAGTACTTC.

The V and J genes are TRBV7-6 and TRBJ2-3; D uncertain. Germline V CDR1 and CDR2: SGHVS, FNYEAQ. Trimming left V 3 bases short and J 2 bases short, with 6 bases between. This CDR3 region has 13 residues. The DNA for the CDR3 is TGTGCCAGCAGCTTTAGACTCACAGATACGCAGTATTTT. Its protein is CASSFRLTDTQYF.

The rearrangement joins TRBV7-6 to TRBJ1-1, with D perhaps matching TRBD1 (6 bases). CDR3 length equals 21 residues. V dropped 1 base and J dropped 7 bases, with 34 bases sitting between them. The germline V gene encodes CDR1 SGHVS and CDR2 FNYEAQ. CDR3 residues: CASSLGSKGGGHSGPASEAFF. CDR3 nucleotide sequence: TGTGCCAGCAGCTTAGGGTCAAAGGGGGGGGGACACAGCGGGCCGGCTAGTGAAGCTTTCTTT.

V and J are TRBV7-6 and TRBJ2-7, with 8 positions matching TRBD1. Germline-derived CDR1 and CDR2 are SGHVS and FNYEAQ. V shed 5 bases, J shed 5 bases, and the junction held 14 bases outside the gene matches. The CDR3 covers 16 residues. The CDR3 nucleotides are TGTGCCAGCAGCCCCGACGTTGGACAGGGATTCCACGAGCAGTACGTC. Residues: CASSPDVGQGFHEQYV.

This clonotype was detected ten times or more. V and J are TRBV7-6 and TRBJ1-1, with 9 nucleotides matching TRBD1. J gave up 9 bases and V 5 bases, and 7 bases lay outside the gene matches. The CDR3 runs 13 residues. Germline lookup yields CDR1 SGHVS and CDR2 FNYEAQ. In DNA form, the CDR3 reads TGTGCCAGCAGCCCTGGGACAGGGCCCCAAGCTTTCTTT. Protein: CASSPGTGPQAFF.

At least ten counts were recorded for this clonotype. The CDR3 protein is CASSPDGLYGYTF. The CDR3 region has the DNA TGTGCCAGCAGTCCGGACGGATTATATGGCTACACCTTC. This chain connects TRBV27 to TRBJ1-2, with D hard to call. Germline CDR1 is MNHEY and CDR2 is SMNVEV (reference sequence). The CDR3 consists of 13 residues. V gave up 5 bases and J gave up 5 bases, with 12 bases separating them.

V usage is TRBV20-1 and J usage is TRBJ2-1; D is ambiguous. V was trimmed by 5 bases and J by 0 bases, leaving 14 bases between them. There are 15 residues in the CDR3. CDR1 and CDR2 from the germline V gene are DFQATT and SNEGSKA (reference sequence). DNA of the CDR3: TGCAGTGCTGCGAAGACTGGTAGCTCCTACAATGAGCAGTTCTTC. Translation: CSAAKTGSSYNEQFF.